The rows below give T cell receptor beta chains drawn from one sample of a study of vaccination and CD4 T cells after COVID-19. Their specific antigens are unknown. TCRdb called the PCR reads again in MiXCR, with one record for every CDR3 protein. The data contain 9,500 to 15,000 distinct CDR3 sequences, about 50% of them singletons. The material sequenced was CD4+ T cells from blood, cultured in vitro. The receptors derive from a human donor who had recovered from COVID-19. Each CDR3 is given with its conserved first and last residue. The order of the fields is V gene, clone size, D gene, J gene, CDR3 protein, CDR3 DNA. The D gene is left open where the match is weak. Clone size is stated in some rows and not others, as once, few, many or a class when expanded.

TRBV12-3/TRBV12-4	few	-	TRBJ1-4	CASSATGLGEKLFF	TGTGCCAGCAGCGCTACAGGGTTAGGTGAAAAACTGTTTTTT
TRBV11-3	-	TRBD1	TRBJ1-1	CASSLAQGTEAFF	TGTGCCAGCAGCTTAGCACAGGGGACTGAAGCTTTCTTT
TRBV10-2	-	-	TRBJ2-5	CASSESPTPPPWGTQYF	TGCGCCAGCAGTGAGTCGCCTACACCTCCCCCATGGGGGACCCAGTACTTC
TRBV6-1	few	TRBD1	TRBJ1-3	CASSQTLRPGGPGNTIYF	TGTGCCAGCAGCCAGACGCTCCGCCCAGGGGGCCCTGGAAACACCATATATTTT
TRBV30	-	-	TRBJ2-1	CAWSPFPGSYNEQFF	TGTGCCTGGAGTCCATTCCCTGGGTCCTACAATGAGCAGTTCTTC
TRBV20-1	-	TRBD1	TRBJ1-1	CSAGDRVGLNTEAFF	TGCAGTGCTGGGGACAGGGTTGGATTGAACACTGAAGCTTTCTTT
TRBV12-3/TRBV12-4	-	TRBD1	TRBJ2-2	CASNLGQGARELFF	TGTGCCAGCAACCTAGGACAGGGGGCTAGGGAGCTGTTTTTT
TRBV30	-	TRBD1	TRBJ2-7	CAWSWTGFSNEQYF	TGTGCCTGGAGTTGGACAGGCTTTAGCAACGAGCAGTACTTC
TRBV18	once	TRBD1	TRBJ2-3	CATVGGQALMRQYF	TGTGCCACTGTAGGCGGACAGGCCTTAATGAGGCAGTATTTT
TRBV12-3/TRBV12-4	-	-	TRBJ1-5	CASSLGGKRGNQPQHF	TGTGCCAGCAGTTTGGGAGGGAAAAGGGGCAATCAGCCCCAGCATTTT
TRBV6-5	few	-	TRBJ1-2	CASSYTGGVVGYTF	TGTGCCAGCAGTTACACGGGAGGGGTGGTTGGCTACACCTTC
TRBV6-1	-	-	TRBJ2-3	CASSLFGSTDTQYF	TGTGCCAGCAGCCTTTTCGGAAGCACAGATACGCAGTATTTT
TRBV5-1	few	TRBD2	TRBJ2-1	CASSREGDDNEQFF	TGCGCCAGCAGTCGGGAGGGGGACGACAATGAGCAGTTCTTC
TRBV4-3	few	-	TRBJ1-3	CASSQGNTIYF	TGCGCCAGCAGCCAAGGAAACACCATATATTTT
TRBV7-6	-	-	TRBJ2-1	CASSLQYNEQFF	TGTGCCAGCAGCCTACAGTACAATGAGCAGTTCTTC
TRBV29-1	-	-	TRBJ2-5	CSVVPGGPLTQYF	TGCAGCGTTGTTCCCGGCGGCCCGTTGACCCAGTACTTC
TRBV4-1	once	TRBD1	TRBJ2-5	CASSQVTGAETQYF	TGCGCCAGCAGCCAAGTAACAGGGGCTGAGACCCAGTACTTC
TRBV2	-	TRBD1	TRBJ2-7	CASSPRDRSYEQYF	TGTGCCAGCAGTCCCCGGGACAGGTCCTACGAGCAGTACTTC
TRBV25-1	-	-	TRBJ1-2	CASSDSGVYGYTF	TGTGCCAGCAGTGATTCGGGGGTCTATGGCTACACCTTC
TRBV5-6	once	-	TRBJ1-2	CASVRQQINYGYTF	TGTGCCAGCGTACGGCAACAGATTAACTATGGCTACACCTTC
TRBV2	-	TRBD1	TRBJ1-2	CASSESGTGVLTVYGYTF	TGTGCCAGCAGTGAATCCGGGACAGGGGTCCTTACCGTCTATGGCTACACCTTC
TRBV5-1	-	-	TRBJ2-5	CASSLGRVGATQYF	TGCGCCAGCAGCTTGGGGAGAGTGGGGGCGACCCAGTACTTC
TRBV7-9	-	-	TRBJ2-3	CASSPTGGFGTDTQYF	TGTGCCAGCAGCCCAACAGGCGGGTTCGGCACAGATACGCAGTATTTT
TRBV5-1	-	TRBD1	TRBJ1-2	CASSLGTGSDGYTF	TGCGCCAGCAGCTTGGGGACAGGGTCGGATGGCTACACCTTC
TRBV11-2	-	-	TRBJ2-1	CASSLLRGRWNEQFF	TGTGCCAGCAGCTTATTGCGGGGGCGGTGGAATGAGCAGTTCTTC
TRBV27	-	TRBD1	TRBJ1-6	CASSPGTARYNSPLHF	TGTGCCAGCAGTCCGGGGACAGCCAGATATAATTCACCCCTCCACTTT
TRBV7-2	-	TRBD1	TRBJ2-6	CASSSGQRSGANVLTF	TGTGCCAGCAGCTCGGGACAGCGCTCTGGGGCCAACGTCCTGACTTTC
TRBV10-1	-	TRBD1	TRBJ1-1	CASSGDRPPSTEAFF	TGCGCCAGCAGTGGGGACAGACCCCCGAGTACTGAAGCTTTCTTT
TRBV6-1	few	-	TRBJ1-3	CASSESTGSGNTIYF	TGTGCCAGCAGTGAGTCCACAGGCTCTGGAAACACCATATATTTT
TRBV10-2	once	-	TRBJ2-7	CASSPTSNEQYF	TGCGCCAGCAGCCCGACCTCTAACGAGCAGTACTTC
TRBV9	-	TRBD2	TRBJ2-5	CASSAGTSGGAGETQYF	TGTGCCAGCAGCGCAGGGACTAGCGGGGGGGCCGGGGAGACCCAGTACTTC
TRBV7-9	few	-	TRBJ1-2	CASSYSGKSIYGYTF	TGTGCCAGCAGTTATTCCGGGAAGTCGATCTATGGCTACACCTTC
TRBV11-3	few	-	TRBJ2-3	CASSLVGWDGTDTQYF	TGTGCCAGCAGCTTAGTCGGGTGGGATGGCACAGATACGCAGTATTTT
TRBV5-1	medium-sized	-	TRBJ1-2	CASSPTAGTNYGYTF	TGCGCCAGCAGCCCAACAGCAGGGACTAACTATGGCTACACCTTC
TRBV7-2	few	-	TRBJ2-5	CASSLTTIQETQYF	TGTGCCAGCAGCTTAACGACAATCCAAGAGACCCAGTACTTC
TRBV2	-	TRBD1	TRBJ1-2	CASQYRGSYGYTF	TGTGCCAGCCAATACAGGGGAAGCTATGGCTACACCTTC
TRBV11-2	-	TRBD2	TRBJ2-7	CASSLARQLAGGSSYEQYF	TGTGCCAGCAGCTTAGCCCGACAACTAGCGGGGGGATCCTCCTACGAGCAGTACTTC
TRBV7-9	-	-	TRBJ1-5	CASSPDSNQPQHF	TGTGCCAGCAGCCCGGACTCCAATCAGCCCCAGCATTTT
TRBV7-2	-	-	TRBJ2-5	CASSPTRDQETQYF	TGTGCCAGCAGCCCAACCCGGGATCAAGAGACCCAGTACTTC
TRBV4-3	few	-	TRBJ1-3	CASSQDLPSSSGNTIYF	TGCGCCAGCAGCCAAGATCTACCCTCGAGCTCTGGAAACACCATATATTTT
TRBV25-1	few	-	TRBJ2-5	CASSDGQVGGETQYF	TGTGCCAGCAGTGACGGTCAGGTAGGAGGGGAGACCCAGTACTTC
TRBV30	-	-	TRBJ2-2	CAWSRGRAGGELFF	TGTGCCTGGTCTAGAGGAAGGGCCGGCGGGGAGCTGTTTTTT
TRBV20-1	-	-	TRBJ1-5	CSAQTGFGNQPQHF	TGCAGTGCTCAAACAGGTTTCGGCAATCAGCCCCAGCATTTT
TRBV9	-	-	TRBJ1-6	CASSVDPAGSSYNSPLHF	TGCGCCAGCAGCGTAGATCCGGCAGGGAGCTCCTATAATTCACCCCTCCACTTT
TRBV6-5	-	-	TRBJ2-7	CASSYSKGIYEQYF	TGTGCCAGCAGTTACTCGAAGGGGATCTACGAGCAGTACTTC
TRBV29-1	-	-	TRBJ2-7	CSASGPATIEQYF	TGCAGCGCCTCCGGACCAGCTACGATCGAGCAGTACTTC
TRBV10-2	-	-	TRBJ1-1	CASQILGTEAFF	TGCGCCAGCCAAATCCTGGGCACTGAAGCTTTCTTT